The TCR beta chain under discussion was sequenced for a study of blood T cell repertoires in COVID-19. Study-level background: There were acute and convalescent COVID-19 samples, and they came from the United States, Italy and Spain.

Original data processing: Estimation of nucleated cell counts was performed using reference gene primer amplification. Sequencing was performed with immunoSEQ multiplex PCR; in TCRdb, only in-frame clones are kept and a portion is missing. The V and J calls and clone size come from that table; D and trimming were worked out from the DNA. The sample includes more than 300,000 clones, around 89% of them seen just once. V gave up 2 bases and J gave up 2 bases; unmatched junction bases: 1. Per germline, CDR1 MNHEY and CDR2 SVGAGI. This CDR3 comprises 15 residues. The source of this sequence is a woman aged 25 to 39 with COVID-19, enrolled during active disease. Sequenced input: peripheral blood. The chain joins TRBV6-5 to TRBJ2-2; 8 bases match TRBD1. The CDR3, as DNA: TGTGCCAGCAGTTACGACAGGGGAAACACCGGGGAGCTGTTTTTT. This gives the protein CASSYDRGNTGELFF.